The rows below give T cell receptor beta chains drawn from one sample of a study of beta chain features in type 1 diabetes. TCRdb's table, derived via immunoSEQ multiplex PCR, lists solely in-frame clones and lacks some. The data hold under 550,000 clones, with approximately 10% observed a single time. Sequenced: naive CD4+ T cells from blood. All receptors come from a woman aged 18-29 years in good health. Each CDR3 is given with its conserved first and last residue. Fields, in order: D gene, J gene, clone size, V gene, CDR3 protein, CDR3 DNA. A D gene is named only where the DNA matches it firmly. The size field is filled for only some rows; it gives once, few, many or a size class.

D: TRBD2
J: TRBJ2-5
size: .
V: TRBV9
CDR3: CASSVALAGVETQYF
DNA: TGTGCCAGCAGCGTAGCGCTAGCGGGAGTAGAGACCCAGTACTTC

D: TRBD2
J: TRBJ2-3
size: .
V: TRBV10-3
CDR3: CAIQLAGDSDTQYF
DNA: TGTGCCATACAACTAGCGGGGGACTCAGATACGCAGTATTTT

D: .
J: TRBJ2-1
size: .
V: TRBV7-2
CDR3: CPSSIPGYNEQFF
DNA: TGTCCCAGCAGCATACCTGGCTACAATGAGCAGTTCTTC

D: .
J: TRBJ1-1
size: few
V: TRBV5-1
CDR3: CASSSSNAYRSVTEAFF
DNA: TGCGCCAGCAGCTCATCAAACGCGTACAGGTCGGTCACTGAAGCTTTCTTT

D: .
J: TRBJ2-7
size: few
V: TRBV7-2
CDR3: CASSLDPQSAEQYF
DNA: TGTGCCAGCAGCTTGGACCCTCAGTCGGCCGAGCAGTACTTC

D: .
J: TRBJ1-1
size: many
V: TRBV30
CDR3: CAWSVAGVTEAFF
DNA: TGTGCCTGGAGTGTAGCGGGAGTCACTGAAGCTTTCTTT

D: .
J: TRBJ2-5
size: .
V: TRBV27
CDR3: CASSLRGSETQYF
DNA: TGTGCCAGCAGTTTACGGGGGTCAGAGACCCAGTACTTC

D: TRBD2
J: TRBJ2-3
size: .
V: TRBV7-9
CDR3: CASSYAGGNTDTQYF
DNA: TGTGCCAGCAGCTATGCGGGGGGAAACACAGATACGCAGTATTTT

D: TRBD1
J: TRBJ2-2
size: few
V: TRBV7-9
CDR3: CASSYRGDTGELFF
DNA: TGTGCCAGCAGCTACAGGGGTGACACCGGGGAGCTGTTTTTT

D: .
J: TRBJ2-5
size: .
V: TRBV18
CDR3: CASSLHRQETQYF
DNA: TGTGCCAGCTCTCTTCACAGACAAGAGACCCAGTACTTC

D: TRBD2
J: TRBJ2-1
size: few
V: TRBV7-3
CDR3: CASSLNPLRGRFEQFF
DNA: TGTGCCAGCAGCTTAAACCCCCTGCGGGGGAGGTTTGAGCAGTTCTTC

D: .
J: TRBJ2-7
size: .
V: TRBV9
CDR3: CASSVGFWSYEQYF
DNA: TGTGCCAGCAGCGTAGGGTTCTGGTCCTACGAGCAGTACTTC

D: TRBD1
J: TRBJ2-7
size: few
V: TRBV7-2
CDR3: CASSFADRDSYEQYF
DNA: TGTGCCAGCAGCTTCGCCGACAGGGACTCCTACGAGCAGTACTTC

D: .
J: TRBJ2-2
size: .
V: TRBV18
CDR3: CASSLWGTTNTGELFF
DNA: TGTGCCAGCTCACTTTGGGGGACAACGAACACCGGGGAGCTGTTTTTT

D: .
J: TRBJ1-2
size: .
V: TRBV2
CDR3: CASSDQGLGYTF
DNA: TGTGCCAGCAGTGATCAGGGATTAGGCTACACCTTC

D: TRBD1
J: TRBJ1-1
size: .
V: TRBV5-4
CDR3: CASRRDRARSDTEAFF
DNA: TGTGCCAGCAGGAGGGACAGGGCGAGGTCGGACACTGAAGCTTTCTTT

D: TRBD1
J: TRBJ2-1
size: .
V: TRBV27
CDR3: CASKGQGSYNEQFF
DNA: TGTGCCAGCAAGGGACAGGGCTCCTACAATGAGCAGTTCTTC

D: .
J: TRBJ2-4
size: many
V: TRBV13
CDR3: CASSFTLAKNIQYF
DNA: TGTGCCAGCAGCTTTACACTAGCCAAAAACATTCAGTACTTC

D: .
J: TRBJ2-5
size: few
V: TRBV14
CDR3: CASSQGEQTQYF
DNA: TGTGCCAGCAGCCAAGGTGAACAGACCCAGTACTTC

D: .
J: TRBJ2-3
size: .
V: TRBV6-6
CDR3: CAGGATDTQYF
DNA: TGTGCCGGCGGGGCTACAGATACGCAGTATTTT

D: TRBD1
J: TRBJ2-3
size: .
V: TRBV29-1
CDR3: CSVGDRDSTDTQYF
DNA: TGCAGCGTCGGGGACAGGGATAGCACAGATACGCAGTATTTT

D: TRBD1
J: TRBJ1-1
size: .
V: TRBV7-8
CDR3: CASSLVAGDRNTEAFF
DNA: TGTGCCAGCAGCTTAGTAGCAGGGGACAGGAACACTGAAGCTTTCTTT

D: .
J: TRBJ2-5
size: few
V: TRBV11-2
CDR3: CASSPLIGTPLAQYF
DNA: TGTGCCAGCAGCCCTCTAATAGGGACCCCCTTGGCCCAGTACTTC

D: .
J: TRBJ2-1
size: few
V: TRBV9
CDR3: CASSVGLIAEGSYNEQFF
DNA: TGTGCCAGCAGCGTAGGATTAATAGCGGAAGGCTCCTACAATGAGCAGTTCTTC

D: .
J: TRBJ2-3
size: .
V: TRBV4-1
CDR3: CASSQGFSGRADTQYF
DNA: TGCGCCAGCAGCCAAGGATTTTCCGGGAGAGCAGATACGCAGTATTTT

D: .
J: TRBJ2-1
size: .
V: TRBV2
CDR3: CASSGRTFLEQFF
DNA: TGTGCCAGCAGTGGCCGGACGTTCTTAGAGCAGTTCTTC

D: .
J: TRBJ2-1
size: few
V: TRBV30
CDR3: CAWTREKWNEQFF
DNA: TGTGCCTGGACCAGGGAGAAGTGGAATGAGCAGTTCTTC

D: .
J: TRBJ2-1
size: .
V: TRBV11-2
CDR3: CASSLASTSYNEQFF
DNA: TGTGCCAGCAGCTTAGCTAGTACCTCCTACAATGAGCAGTTCTTC

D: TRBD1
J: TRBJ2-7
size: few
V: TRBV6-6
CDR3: CASWDREAYEQYF
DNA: TGTGCCAGCTGGGACAGGGAGGCTTACGAGCAGTACTTC

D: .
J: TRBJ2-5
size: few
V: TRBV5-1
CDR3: CASSSRVLGDTQYF
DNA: TGCGCCAGCAGCTCCCGGGTCCTCGGTGACACCCAGTACTTC